The 10 T cell receptor beta chains presented below share a single source sample, sequenced in a study of blood T cell repertoires in COVID-19. Assay: immunoSEQ multiplex PCR; the TCRdb copy retains only in-frame clones and omits some. Of 490,000 or so clones in the sample, more than 75% are singletons; the top ten hold 1.5% to 2%. Specimen: PBMCs or T cells enriched from blood (not recorded which). The receptors were gathered from a woman aged 40-49 years who had recovered from COVID-19.

CDR3 residues: CATSRAGLISEAFF. DNA of the CDR3: TGTGCCACCAGCAGAGCGGGGTTGATTTCTGAAGCTTTCTTT. The genes are TRBV15 and TRBJ1-1, with unresolved D. Germline V lookup: CDR1 LNHNV, CDR2 YYDKDF (reference sequence). V was trimmed by 1 base and J by 6 bases, leaving 12 bases between them. This CDR3 is built from 14 residues. Looking up the rest from reference TRBV15 and TRBJ1-1 gives the full variable domain: DAMVIQNPRYQVTQFGKPVTLSCSQTLNHNVMYWYQQKSSQAPKLLFHYYDKDFNNEADTPDNFQSRRPNTSFCFLDIRSPGLGDTAMYLCATSRAGLISEAFFGQGTRLTVV.

This chain connects TRBV6-1 to TRBJ1-5, with 9 bases aligning to TRBD1. The trim removed 4 bases at V and 2 bases at J, leaving 9 bases unmatched. The CDR3 spans 17 residues. Germline CDR1 MNHNS, CDR2 SASEGT. The CDR3 region has the DNA TGTGCCAGCAGTGCATACAGGGGGCTAGGGGGCAATCAGCCCCAGCATTTT. Its protein is CASSAYRGLGGNQPQHF.

This chain connects TRBV6-5 to TRBJ2-2; 7 nucleotides match TRBD1. Trimming took 6 bases from V and 2 from J; bases not matched to a gene: 6. The CDR3 has 15 residues. Germline lookup yields CDR1 MNHEY and CDR2 SVGAGI. CDR3 protein: CASSSGTVNTGELFF. The CDR3 DNA follows: TGTGCCAGCAGCTCCGGGACAGTCAACACCGGGGAGCTGTTTTTT.

The chain uses TRBV18 and TRBJ1-1, with TRBD1 identical over 7 bases. V trimming: 2 bases; J trimming: 1 base; junction bases outside the gene matches: 4. The germline V gene encodes CDR1 KGHSH and CDR2 LQKENI. The CDR3 extends over 15 amino acids. CDR3 amino acids: CASSPVTGTNTEAFF. DNA for the CDR3: TGTGCCAGCTCACCAGTGACAGGGACGAACACTGAAGCTTTCTTT.

The V gene is TRBV6-5, the J gene TRBJ1-4; D ambiguous. Germline V lookup: CDR1 MNHEY, CDR2 SVGAGI. The germline V and J ends were trimmed by 5 bases and 3 bases, with 10 bases remaining between them. The CDR3 runs 14 residues. This chain's CDR3 is CASSPRLANEKLFF. CDR3 DNA sequence: TGTGCCAGCAGTCCTAGACTGGCTAATGAAAAACTGTTTTTT.

The rearrangement uses TRBV4-1 and TRBJ2-2; 9 positions agree with TRBD1. Germline CDR1 MGHRA, CDR2 YSYEKL. J gave up 5 bases and V 2 bases, and 6 bases lay outside the gene matches. This CDR3 contains 16 residues. CDR3 DNA sequence: TGCGCCAGCAGCCAACCACAGGGGGCTGGGACCGGGGAGCTGTTTTTT. This encodes CASSQPQGAGTGELFF.

This chain links TRBV5-1 with TRBJ1-1, with a possible D match to TRBD1 (5 bases). Germline V gene sequence: CDR1 SGHRS, CDR2 YFSETQ. The V and J ends lost 7 bases and 1 base respectively, with 11 bases between them. The CDR3 sequence is 13 residues long. In DNA, the CDR3 is TGCGCCAGCGTACAGGATCAGAACACTGAAGCTTTCTTT. Translation: CASVQDQNTEAFF.

In its sample, this clone was seen a few times. CDR3 DNA: TGTGCCAGCAGTTCCCAGGGGGCGAACACCGGGGAGCTGTTTTTT. The encoded protein is CASSSQGANTGELFF. The V and J genes are TRBV6-5 and TRBJ2-2; 7 positions match TRBD1. CDR1 MNHEY and CDR2 SVGAGI come from the germline V gene. There are 15 residues in the CDR3. After removal of 4 bases from V and 0 bases from J, the junction contained 2 bases not matched to a gene.

The chain uses TRBV27 and TRBJ2-1, with 8 nucleotides matching TRBD1. The junction had 2 bases not matched to a gene; V was cut back by 0 bases and J by 7 bases. This CDR3 is 14 amino acids long. Per germline, CDR1 MNHEY and CDR2 SMNVEV (reference sequence). CDR3 region: CASSLSDRENEQFF. CDR3 nucleotides: TGTGCCAGCAGTTTATCGGACAGGGAGAATGAGCAGTTCTTC.

The V gene is TRBV4-2, the J gene TRBJ2-2; 9 positions match TRBD2. The CDR3 is 17 amino acids. V lost 3 bases and J lost 5; bases outside the gene matches: 10. Germline assignment: CDR1 LGHNA and CDR2 YNFKEQ. Here the CDR3 reads CASSQGREGPGTGELFF. CDR3 bases: TGTGCCAGCAGCCAGGGGCGGGAGGGCCCGGGGACCGGGGAGCTGTTTTTT.